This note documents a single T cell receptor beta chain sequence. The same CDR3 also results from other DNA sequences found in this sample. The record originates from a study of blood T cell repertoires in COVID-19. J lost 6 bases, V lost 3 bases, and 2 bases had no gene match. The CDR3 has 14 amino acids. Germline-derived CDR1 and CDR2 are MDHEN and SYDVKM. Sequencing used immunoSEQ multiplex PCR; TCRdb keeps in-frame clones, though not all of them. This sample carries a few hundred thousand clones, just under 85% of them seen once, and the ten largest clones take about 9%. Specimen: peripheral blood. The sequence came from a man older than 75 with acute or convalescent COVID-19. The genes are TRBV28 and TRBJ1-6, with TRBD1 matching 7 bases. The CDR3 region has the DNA TGTGCCAGCAGTTTGGGACAGTCTAATTCACCCCTCCACTTT. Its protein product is CASSLGQSNSPLHF.